This T cell receptor beta chain was observed in a study of shared clonotypes between healthy human individuals. Turning to the study itself: Contributing individuals were a couple of females and a few males aged 18 to 49.

Terminally differentiated effector memory CD45RA+ cells were excluded by CCR7 positive selection of CD45RO-negative cells. The sorted-subset replicate PCRs were given roughly 190 ng DNA, which is 31,000 or so T cell genomes. The repertoire was sequenced with immunoSEQ multiplex PCR; TCRdb's copy has only in-frame clones and lacks some. The sample has around 1.9 million clones, 93% seen once. What was sequenced was naive CD8+ T cells from PBMCs. The sequence derives from a man aged 18 to 30 in good health. Some clones in this sample may be carry-over from other donors' samples.

The CDR3 sequence is CASSLRRLAESYEQYF. The CDR3 bases are TGTGCCAGCAGCTTACGCCGACTAGCGGAGAGCTACGAGCAGTACTTC. The rearrangement joins TRBV7-6 to TRBJ2-7, with 9 bases identical to TRBD2. The CDR3 sequence is 16 residues long. Per germline, CDR1 SGHVS and CDR2 FNYEAQ. J gave up 3 bases and V 2 bases, and 8 bases lay outside the gene matches.